These 23 T cell receptor beta chains came from one sample sequenced in a study of OX40 agonist ivuxolimab in advanced cancers. The assay was immunoSEQ multiplex PCR, and TCRdb's table has in-frame clones only and misses some. The sample contains about 80,000 clones, 92% of which appear only once. The sample in question was CD4+ or CD8+ T cells sorted from blood, obtained in a trial of the OX40 agonist ivuxolimab. The receptors stem from an adult with an advanced solid tumor such as melanoma, head and neck, liver or kidney cancer.

V usage is TRBV5-7 and J usage is TRBJ2-5; no definite D call. TRBV5-7 has ORF status, its function being uncertain. CDR3 length: 16 residues. The germline V and J ends were trimmed by 2 bases and 5 bases, with 19 bases remaining between them. Written as DNA, the CDR3 is TGTGCCAGCAGCTTCGACGGGTCACCCTTCAGGGAGACCCAGTACTTC. Its protein is CASSFDGSPFRETQYF.

The chain joins TRBV7-9 to TRBJ1-5, with D uncertain. This CDR3 contains 14 residues. The germline V and J ends were trimmed by 5 bases and 0 bases, with 8 bases remaining between them. Germline-derived CDR1 and CDR2 are SEHNR and FQNEAQ (reference sequence). CDR3 DNA sequence: TGTGCCAGCAGCCGGACGGATAGCAATCAGCCCCAGCATTTT. Translating it yields CASSRTDSNQPQHF.

This rearrangement joins TRBV6-1 to TRBJ2-1; tentative D call: TRBD1 (7 bases). CDR1 and CDR2 (germline): MNHNS, SASEGT. The CDR3 is 16 residues long. V dropped 2 bases and J dropped 2 bases, with 13 bases sitting between them. CDR3 residues: CASSELRGAAYNEQFF. In DNA form, the CDR3 reads TGTGCCAGCAGTGAACTCAGGGGGGCTGCCTACAATGAGCAGTTCTTC.

The CDR3 sequence: CASNGGHSGELFF. As DNA, the CDR3 is TGTGCCAGCAACGGGGGGCATTCCGGGGAGCTGTTTTTT. This sequence joins TRBV11-2 and TRBJ2-2, with a weak D call TRBD2 (7 bases). The CDR3 totals 13 residues. Germline assignment: CDR1 SGHAT and CDR2 FQNNGV. Trimming removed 7 bases from V and 6 bases from J, with 12 bases in between. The whole variable domain, remainder taken from reference TRBV11-2 and TRBJ2-2, is EAGVAQSPRYKIIEKRQSVAFWCNPISGHATLYWYQQILGQGPKLLIQFQNNGVVDDSQLPKDRFSAERLKGVDSTLKIQPAKLEDSAVYLCASNGGHSGELFFGEGSRLTVL.

This clone was observed a handful of times. The rearrangement uses TRBV11-2 and TRBJ1-6; no clear D gene. Deletions cut 1 base from V and 8 bases from J, with 6 bases between. Germline V lookup: CDR1 SGHAT, CDR2 FQNNGV. CDR3 size: 13 residues. CDR3 sequence (DNA): TGTGCCAGCAGCTTAGGTAGGGATTCACCCCTCCACTTT. It translates to CASSLGRDSPLHF.

The chain carries TRBV19 and TRBJ1-4; the D is unclear. The CDR3 loop spans 11 amino acids. Germline CDR1 reads LNHDA; CDR2 reads SQIVND (reference sequence). The V end lost 10 bases, the J end lost 7 bases, and 10 bases lay between the germline ends. In DNA, the CDR3 is TGTGCCACCTTATACAGTGAAAAACTGTTTTTT. This encodes CATLYSEKLFF.

This rearrangement joins TRBV5-4 to TRBJ2-7, with a tentative D call TRBD1 (7 bases). CDR1 and CDR2 (germline): SGHNT, YYREEE (reference sequence). The CDR3 is 14 amino acids. V lost 0 bases, J lost 4 bases, and 11 bases lay in between. CDR3 protein: CASSLGRGEYEQYF. CDR3 DNA sequence: TGTGCCAGCAGCTTGGGCAGGGGGGAGTACGAGCAGTACTTC.

Concerning this clone: Mismatch with germline at one junction end may stem from a read error. This chain uses TRBV6-1 with TRBJ2-3, with TRBD2 matching over 8 bases. CDR3 size: 12 residues. Germline V gives CDR1 MNHNS, CDR2 SASEGT. The CDR3 sequence: CAGAPSGGDPLF. CDR3 DNA sequence: TGTGCCGGGGCACCGTCGGGGGGGGATCCTCTTTTT.

V usage is TRBV19 and J usage is TRBJ1-1; no clear D gene. The germline V gene encodes CDR1 LNHDA and CDR2 SQIVND (reference sequence). The V end lost 5 bases, the J end lost 1 base, and 8 bases lay between the germline ends. The CDR3 extends over 13 amino acids. The CDR3, as DNA: TGTGCCAGTAGTTCTGGATCGAACACTGAAGCTTTCTTT. Encoded protein: CASSSGSNTEAFF. The whole variable domain, filled in from reference TRBV19 and TRBJ1-1, reads DGGITQSPKYLFRKEGQNVTLSCEQNLNHDAMYWYRQDPGQGLRLIYYSQIVNDFQKGDIAEGYSVSREKKESFPLTVTSAQKNPTAFYLCASSSGSNTEAFFGQGTRLTVV.

The chain combines TRBV21-1 with TRBJ1-3. TRBV21-1 represents a pseudogene. This CDR3 comprises 14 residues. The CDR3 region has the DNA TGTGCCAGCAGCTCGGGCCCCTCTGGAAACACCATATATTTT. It is translated as CASSSGPSGNTIYF.

This clone came up once. This rearrangement joins TRBV7-9 to TRBJ1-3; D is perhaps TRBD1 (5 bases). CDR1 and CDR2 (germline): SEHNR, FQNEAQ (reference sequence). The CDR3 loop spans 17 amino acids. V was cut by 1 base and J by 3 bases, with 16 bases left in between. In nucleotides, the CDR3 is TGTGCCAGCAGCTTAGAAGTTGTAGGGACGGGTGGAAACACCATATATTTT. Translated, it gives CASSLEVVGTGGNTIYF.

The rearrangement joins TRBV7-2 to TRBJ1-4, with 7 bases fitting TRBD1. Unmatched junction bases numbered 13, after V lost 4 bases and J lost 5 bases. Germline-derived CDR1 and CDR2 are SGHTA and FQGNSA. This CDR3 has 17 residues. This chain's CDR3 is CASSSGESRGLNEKLFF. As DNA, the CDR3 is TGTGCCAGCAGCTCAGGGGAGTCCAGGGGGTTGAATGAAAAACTGTTTTTT.

This chain uses TRBV11-2 with TRBJ2-7; a possible D gene is TRBD1 (5 bases). CDR1 and CDR2 from the germline V gene are SGHAT and FQNNGV. This CDR3 comprises 12 residues. The V end lost 5 bases, the J end lost 3 bases, and 8 bases lay between the germline ends. Written as DNA, the CDR3 is TGTGCCAGCAGCCCCGACAGCTACGAGCAGTACTTC. Its translation is CASSPDSYEQYF.

CDR3 protein: CSVAGGTGELFF. The CDR3 bases are TGCAGCGTAGCGGGGGGCACCGGGGAGCTGTTTTTT. The chain has TRBV29-1 and TRBJ2-2; TRBD2 agrees at 9 bases. The CDR3 has 12 residues. The trim removed 6 bases at V and 4 bases at J, leaving 0 bases unmatched. Germline loops: CDR1 SQVTM, CDR2 ANQGSEA.

The chain couples TRBV27 to TRBJ1-5, with D maybe TRBD1 (5 bases). The germline CDR1 and CDR2 sequences are MNHEY and SMNVEV (reference sequence). The CDR3 runs 14 residues. Trimming removed 2 bases at V and 4 bases at J, with 9 bases between. CDR3 region: CASSLGAANQPQHF. For the CDR3, the DNA is TGTGCCAGCAGTTTAGGGGCAGCTAATCAGCCCCAGCATTTT.

The chain employs TRBV15 and TRBJ2-5; tentatively, D is TRBD1 or TRBD2 (5 bases each). CDR3 length: 14 amino acids. Germline CDR1 and CDR2: LNHNV and YYDKDF (reference sequence). With 1 base removed from V and 9 bases from J, the gap between germline ends came to 15 bases. DNA for the CDR3: TGTGCCACCAGCAGAGTGGAGGCGGCAGGGCCCCAGTACTTC. Protein sequence: CATSRVEAAGPQYF.

The chain combines TRBV19 with TRBJ2-1, with D maybe TRBD2 (5 bases). Germline V gene data show CDR1 as LNHDA and CDR2 as SQIVND (reference sequence). Between the trimmed V and J ends, which lost 5 bases and 0 bases, there was a span of 8 bases. The CDR3 runs to 14 residues. The CDR3 protein is CASSPGSSYNEQFF. CDR3 nucleotides: TGTGCCAGTAGTCCGGGGAGCTCCTACAATGAGCAGTTCTTC.

This clone came up once. The chain has TRBV11-3 and TRBJ2-5; D is uncertain. Germline CDR1 reads SGHNT; CDR2 reads YENEEA. CDR3 size: 13 residues. V lost 5 bases to trimming and J lost 3 bases, with 10 bases between them. In DNA form, the CDR3 reads TGTGCCAGCAGCGAAGCTGGGAAAGAGACCCAGTACTTC. Protein: CASSEAGKETQYF.

The rearrangement links TRBV7-3 to TRBJ1-1; unclear D gene. The CDR3 contains 13 residues. Trimming pared 5 bases from V and 1 base from J, leaving 8 bases between. The V gene's germline CDR1 is SGHTA and CDR2 FQGTGA. The CDR3 sequence: CASSPEGNTEAFF. Written as DNA, the CDR3 is TGTGCCAGCAGCCCGGAGGGGAACACTGAAGCTTTCTTT.

The chain is built from TRBV19 and TRBJ2-1; no clear D gene. This CDR3 contains 12 residues. The V end lost 1 base, the J end lost 7 bases, and 5 bases lay between the germline ends. Germline V CDR1 and CDR2: LNHDA, SQIVND (reference sequence). CDR3 protein: CASSIVGNEQFF. The DNA of the CDR3 is TGTGCCAGTAGTATAGTGGGGAATGAGCAGTTCTTC.

The chain joins TRBV10-3 to TRBJ2-2; D is uncertain. The V and J ends lost 4 bases and 0 bases respectively, with 12 bases between them. Germline assignment: CDR1 ENHRY and CDR2 SYGVKD. This CDR3 has 16 amino acids. The CDR3 DNA is TGTGCCATCAGTGGACTCCTTGTCGCGAACACCGGGGAGCTGTTTTTT. Residues: CAISGLLVANTGELFF.

The chain has TRBV9 and TRBJ1-2; possibly TRBD1 for D (5 bases). CDR1 SGDLS and CDR2 YYNGEE come from the germline V gene. Between the trimmed V and J ends, which lost 6 bases and 0 bases, there was a span of 18 bases. The length of the CDR3 is 16 residues. Here the CDR3 DNA reads TGTGCCAGCAACTTATATGGGGCAGGCCCTAACTATGGCTACACCTTC. Residues: CASNLYGAGPNYGYTF.

V is TRBV2 and J is TRBJ2-7; D is uncertain. Germline CDR1 and CDR2: SNHLY and FYNNEI. V lost 6 bases and J 0 bases, leaving 12 bases between the germline ends. This CDR3 comprises 14 residues. The CDR3 DNA reads as TGTGCCAGCAGGCTGTGGGTCGACTCCTACGAGCAGTACTTC. This sequence encodes CASRLWVDSYEQYF.